Listed below are T cell receptor beta chains from one sample, sequenced in a study of T cell responses to AZD1222 COVID-19 vaccine. Generated by immunoSEQ multiplex PCR, the TCRdb table keeps only in-frame clones and is missing some. The data show 110,000 to 150,000 clones, 80% to 95% seen once. Specimen: peripheral blood, collected 28 days after the second AZD1222 dose. Source of these receptors: an adult who received the AZD1222 COVID-19 vaccine. CDR3s include the opening cysteine and the closing phenylalanine or tryptophan. A D gene is named only where the DNA matches it firmly. Some rows have no size entry. The others give once, few or many, or a class for an expanded clone.

TGTGCCACCAGTGATTTGCAAACCCCTGCTTGGGGGACCACAGATACGCAGTATTTT	CATSDLQTPAWGTTDTQYF	-	-	TRBV24-1	TRBJ2-3
TGTGCCAGCAGCTCGGGGGGCCTCTACGAGCAGTACTTC	CASSSGGLYEQYF	-	-	TRBV7-9	TRBJ2-7
TGTGCCAGCAGTTACTGGAAAGGGAGCACAGATACGCAGTATTTT	CASSYWKGSTDTQYF	-	-	TRBV6-5	TRBJ2-3
TGTGCCAGCAGAGGGACAGGGGAGAACACTGAAGCTTTCTTT	CASRGTGENTEAFF	once	TRBD1	TRBV7-9	TRBJ1-1
TGTGCCAGCAGTTCCCCTTGGGGGGGAGCTGAAGCTTTCTTT	CASSSPWGGAEAFF	-	-	TRBV28	TRBJ1-1
TGTGCCCTCGGGCGGGAAAAACTGTTTTTT	CALGREKLFF	-	-	TRBV27	TRBJ1-4
TGTGCCAGCAGTGAATCGGGAGACGCCTACAATGAGCAGTTCTTC	CASSESGDAYNEQFF	-	-	TRBV2	TRBJ2-1
TGTGCCACCAGTGATTTGTCAGGGAAGTTCGGCAATGAGCAGTTCTTC	CATSDLSGKFGNEQFF	-	-	TRBV24-1	TRBJ2-1
TGTGCCAGCTCACCCGCGACGACTAGCACAGATACGCAGTATTTT	CASSPATTSTDTQYF	-	-	TRBV18	TRBJ2-3
TGTGCCAGTAGTATGGCCCGGGGAGGCTACACCTTC	CASSMARGGYTF	-	-	TRBV19	TRBJ1-2
TGTGCCAGCAGCAAAGTGCTGGGGGCGCCGATCTACGAGCAGTACTTC	CASSKVLGAPIYEQYF	-	-	TRBV21-1	TRBJ2-7
TGTGCCAGCAGCTTGTGGACAGGGGAAGGGGCGAACACTGAAGCTTTCTTT	CASSLWTGEGANTEAFF	-	TRBD1	TRBV5-8	TRBJ1-1
TGTGCCAGCAGCTTCCAGGGAACTAACTATGGCTACACCTTC	CASSFQGTNYGYTF	-	-	TRBV5-5	TRBJ1-2
TGTGCCAGCAGGCACGACAGGGGATCGAACACTGAAGCTTTCTTT	CASRHDRGSNTEAFF	-	TRBD1	TRBV6-5	TRBJ1-1
TGTGCCAGCAGTCCAGGACAGGGGCCCTACTATGGCTACACCTTC	CASSPGQGPYYGYTF	-	TRBD1	TRBV9	TRBJ1-2
TGTGCCAGCAGCTTGGACCTAGGGATCCCGAATTCACCCCTCCACTTT	CASSLDLGIPNSPLHF	-	-	TRBV5-4	TRBJ1-6
TGCGCCAGCAGCTCCCTTACAGCGAACACTGAAGCTTTCTTT	CASSSLTANTEAFF	-	-	TRBV5-1	TRBJ1-1
TGCGCCAGCAGCCAAGGACTAGCGGGAGTAGCCAATGAGCAGTTCTTC	CASSQGLAGVANEQFF	-	TRBD2	TRBV4-3	TRBJ2-1
TGTGCCTGCGGTAGTGTGGCTAGCGGGGCCGGGGAGCTGTTTTTT	CACGSVASGAGELFF	-	TRBD2	TRBV28	TRBJ2-2
TGTGCCAGCAGTTTATGGCCTGGTGAGCCCCAGCATTTT	CASSLWPGEPQHF	-	-	TRBV27	TRBJ1-5
TGTGCCAGCAGCGCTTCAAAGGCTTTTGATGGCTACACCTTC	CASSASKAFDGYTF	medium-sized	-	TRBV9	TRBJ1-2
TGTGCCAGCTCTCCAGGCCGACTAGCGGGATTCTCCTACGAGCAGTACTTC	CASSPGRLAGFSYEQYF	few	TRBD2	TRBV18	TRBJ2-7
TGTGCCAGCTCCTGGACAGAAGAGACCCAGTACTTC	CASSWTEETQYF	-	-	TRBV18	TRBJ2-5
TGTGCCAGCTCCCCGGGACTGGACACCCTAGCCAAAAACATTCAGTACTTC	CASSPGLDTLAKNIQYF	few	-	TRBV18	TRBJ2-4
TGTGCCAGCAGCTCCTCGGCAATGAACACTGAAGCTTTCTTT	CASSSSAMNTEAFF	-	-	TRBV13	TRBJ1-1
TGTGCCAGCAGCCCTAGCGGGTTCTATGGCTACACCTTC	CASSPSGFYGYTF	once	-	TRBV11-2	TRBJ1-2
TGTGCCAGCAGTCCAGCGGGGGGCCCCTACAATGAGCAGTTCTTC	CASSPAGGPYNEQFF	-	TRBD2	TRBV28	TRBJ2-1
TGTGCCAGCAAAACCGGGACAGGGGGAAGCGGCTACACCTTC	CASKTGTGGSGYTF	-	TRBD1	TRBV9	TRBJ1-2
TGTGCCAGCAGCTTAAACAGGGAAAACATTCAGTACTTC	CASSLNRENIQYF	-	-	TRBV7-2	TRBJ2-4
TGTGCCAGCAGCTTATATGGGGATTATGGCTACACCTTC	CASSLYGDYGYTF	-	-	TRBV7-9	TRBJ1-2
TGTGCCAGCAGCCTGAGGACTAGCGGGAGCACAGATACGCAGTATTTT	CASSLRTSGSTDTQYF	-	TRBD2	TRBV5-6	TRBJ2-3
TGTGCCATCAGCGATGTCCCGGGACAGGCAGGTGAGCAGTTCTTC	CAISDVPGQAGEQFF	-	TRBD1	TRBV10-3	TRBJ2-1
TGTGCCAGTGGTGGGGGTTTATCGGGACTTAACTATGGCTACACCTTC	CASGGGLSGLNYGYTF	-	-	TRBV19	TRBJ1-2
TGTGCCAGCAGTTACAACAGGGGCACTGAAGCTTTCTTT	CASSYNRGTEAFF	-	TRBD1	TRBV6-5	TRBJ1-1
TGTGCCTGGAGAAGGTGGCGGGGAGAAGAAAAACTGTTTTTT	CAWRRWRGEEKLFF	-	-	TRBV30	TRBJ1-4
TGTGCCAGCAGTCCCCGGACAGCCACTGAAGCTTTCTTT	CASSPRTATEAFF	-	-	TRBV12-3/TRBV12-4	TRBJ1-1
TGTGCCAGCACCAAGGGCTGGGGGGATACGCAGTATTTT	CASTKGWGDTQYF	-	-	TRBV9	TRBJ2-3
TGTGCCAGCAGTTTATTACAGGGGGCCTACGAGCAGTACTTC	CASSLLQGAYEQYF	-	TRBD1	TRBV28	TRBJ2-7
TGCGCCAGCAGCCCGGGACAGGGGCGGGATACGCAGTATTTT	CASSPGQGRDTQYF	-	TRBD1	TRBV4-3	TRBJ2-3
TGTGCCAGCAGCTTAAGACGCCTAGCGGAGGGGGGTAACAATGAGCAGTTCTTC	CASSLRRLAEGGNNEQFF	-	-	TRBV7-2	TRBJ2-1
TGTGCCAGCAGAGTCAGGAGGGACACTGAAGCTTTCTTT	CASRVRRDTEAFF	-	-	TRBV27	TRBJ1-1
TGTGCCAGCAGTAGCGACAGGACTAGCGGGAGTACGAATACGCAGTATTTT	CASSSDRTSGSTNTQYF	-	TRBD2	TRBV11-3	TRBJ2-3
TGTGCCAGCAGTGATGTATCGGAGGACGAGCAGTACTTC	CASSDVSEDEQYF	-	-	TRBV2	TRBJ2-7
TGTGCCAGCAGTTTAAGGGAGTATAGCAATCAGCCCCAGCATTTT	CASSLREYSNQPQHF	-	-	TRBV28	TRBJ1-5
TGTGCCAGCAGCCAAGATGGGGCAGGGGGTGGAAACACCATATATTTT	CASSQDGAGGGNTIYF	-	TRBD1	TRBV3-1/TRBV3-2	TRBJ1-3
TGCGCCAGCAGCTTGGAGACTGGTGGCTACACCTTC	CASSLETGGYTF	-	-	TRBV5-1	TRBJ1-2
TGTGCCAGCAGTTACCACCGGGACACCCCTGAGAGCAAAAACATTCAGTACTTC	CASSYHRDTPESKNIQYF	-	-	TRBV27	TRBJ2-4